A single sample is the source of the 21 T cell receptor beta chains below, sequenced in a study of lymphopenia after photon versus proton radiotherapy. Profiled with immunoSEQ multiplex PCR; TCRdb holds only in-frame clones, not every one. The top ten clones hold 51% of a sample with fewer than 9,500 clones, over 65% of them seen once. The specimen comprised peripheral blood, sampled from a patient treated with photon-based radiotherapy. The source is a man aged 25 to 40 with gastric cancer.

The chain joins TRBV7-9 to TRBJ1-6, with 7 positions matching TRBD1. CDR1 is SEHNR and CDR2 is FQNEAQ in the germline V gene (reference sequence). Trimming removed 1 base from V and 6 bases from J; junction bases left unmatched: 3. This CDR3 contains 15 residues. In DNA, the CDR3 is TGTGCCAGCAGCTTAGGGGACAGTACTAATTCACCCCTCCACTTT. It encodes CASSLGDSTNSPLHF.

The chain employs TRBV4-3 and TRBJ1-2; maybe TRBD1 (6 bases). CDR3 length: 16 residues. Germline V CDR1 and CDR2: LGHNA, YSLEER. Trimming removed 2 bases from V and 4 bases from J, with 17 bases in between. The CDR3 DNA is TGCGCCAGCAGCCAAACCGGGACAAGGTGGACCTATGGCTACACCTTC. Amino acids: CASSQTGTRWTYGYTF.

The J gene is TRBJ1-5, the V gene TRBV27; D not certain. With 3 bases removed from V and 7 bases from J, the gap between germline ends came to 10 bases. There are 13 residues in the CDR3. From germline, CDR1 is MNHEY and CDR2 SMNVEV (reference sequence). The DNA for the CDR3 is TGTGCCAGCAGTTTGTGGGGTCAACAGCCCCAGCATTTT. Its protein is CASSLWGQQPQHF.

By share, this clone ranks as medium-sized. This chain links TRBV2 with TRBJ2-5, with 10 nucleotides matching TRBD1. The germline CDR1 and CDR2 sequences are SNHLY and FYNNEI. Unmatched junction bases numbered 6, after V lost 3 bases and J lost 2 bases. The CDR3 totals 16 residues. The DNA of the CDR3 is TGTGCCAGCAGTGATGGAGGGACAGGGGTTCAAGAGACCCAGTACTTC. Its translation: CASSDGGTGVQETQYF.

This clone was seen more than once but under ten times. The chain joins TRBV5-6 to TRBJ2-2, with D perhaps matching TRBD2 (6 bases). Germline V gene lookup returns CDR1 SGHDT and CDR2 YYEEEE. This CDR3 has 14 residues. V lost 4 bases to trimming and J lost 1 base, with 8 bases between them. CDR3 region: CASSGTLNTGELFF. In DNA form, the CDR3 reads TGTGCCAGCAGCGGGACTTTGAACACCGGGGAGCTGTTTTTT.

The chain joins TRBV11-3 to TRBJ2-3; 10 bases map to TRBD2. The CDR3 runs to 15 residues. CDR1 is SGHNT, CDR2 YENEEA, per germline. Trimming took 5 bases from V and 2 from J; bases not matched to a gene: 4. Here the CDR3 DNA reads TGTGCCAGCAGCCGTACTAGCGGGGCCACAGATACGCAGTATTTT. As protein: CASSRTSGATDTQYF. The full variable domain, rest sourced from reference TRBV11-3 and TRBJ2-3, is EAGVVQSPRYKIIEKKQPVAFWCNPISGHNTLYWYLQNLGQGPELLIRYENEEAVDDSQLPKDRFSAERLKGVDSTLKIQPAELGDSAVYLCASSRTSGATDTQYFGPGTRLTVL.

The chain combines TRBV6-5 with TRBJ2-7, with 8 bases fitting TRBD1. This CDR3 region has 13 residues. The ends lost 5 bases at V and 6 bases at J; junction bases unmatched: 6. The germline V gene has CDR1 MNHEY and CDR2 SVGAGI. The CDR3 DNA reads TGTGCCAGCAGTGAACAGGGGGGCGGCGAGCAGTACTTC. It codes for CASSEQGGGEQYF.

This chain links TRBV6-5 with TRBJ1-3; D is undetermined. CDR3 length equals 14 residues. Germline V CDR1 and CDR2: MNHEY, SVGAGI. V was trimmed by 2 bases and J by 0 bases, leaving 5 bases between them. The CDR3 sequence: CASSYAYSGNTIYF. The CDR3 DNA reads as TGTGCCAGCAGTTACGCTTACTCTGGAAACACCATATATTTT.

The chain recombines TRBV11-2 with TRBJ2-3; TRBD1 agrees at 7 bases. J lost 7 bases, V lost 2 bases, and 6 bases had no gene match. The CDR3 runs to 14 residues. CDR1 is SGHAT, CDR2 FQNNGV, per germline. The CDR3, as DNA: TGTGCCAGCAGCTTAACTAGACAGGGCCATACGCAGTATTTT. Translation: CASSLTRQGHTQYF.

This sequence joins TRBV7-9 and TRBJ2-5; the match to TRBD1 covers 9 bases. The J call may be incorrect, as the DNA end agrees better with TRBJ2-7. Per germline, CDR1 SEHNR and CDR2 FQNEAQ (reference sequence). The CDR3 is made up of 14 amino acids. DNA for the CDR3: TGTGCCAGCAGGCGGACAGGGGAATCCTACGAGCAGTACTTC. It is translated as CASRRTGESYEQYF.

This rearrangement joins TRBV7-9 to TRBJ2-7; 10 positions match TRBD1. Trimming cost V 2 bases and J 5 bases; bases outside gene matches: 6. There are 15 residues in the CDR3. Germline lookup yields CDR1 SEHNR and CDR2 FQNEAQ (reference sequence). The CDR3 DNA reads TGTGCCAGCAGCTTACCGGACAGGGGGAGAAACGAGCAGTACTTC. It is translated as CASSLPDRGRNEQYF.

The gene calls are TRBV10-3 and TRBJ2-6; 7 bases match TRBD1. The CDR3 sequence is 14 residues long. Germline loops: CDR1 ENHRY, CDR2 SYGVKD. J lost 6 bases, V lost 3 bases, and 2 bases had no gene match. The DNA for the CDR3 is TGTGCCATCAGTGAAGGGGGCGCGGCCAACGTCCTGACTTTC. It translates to CAISEGGAANVLTF.

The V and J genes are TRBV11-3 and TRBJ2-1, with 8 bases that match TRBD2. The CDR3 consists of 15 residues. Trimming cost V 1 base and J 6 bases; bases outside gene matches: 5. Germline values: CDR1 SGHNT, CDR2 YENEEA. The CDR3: CASSLVSGEPNEQFF. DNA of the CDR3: TGTGCCAGCAGCTTAGTTAGCGGGGAGCCCAATGAGCAGTTCTTC.

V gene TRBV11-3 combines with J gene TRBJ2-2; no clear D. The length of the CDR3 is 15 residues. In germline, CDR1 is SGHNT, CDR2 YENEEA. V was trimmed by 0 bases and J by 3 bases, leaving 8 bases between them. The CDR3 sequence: CASSLDTGYTGELFF. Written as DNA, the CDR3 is TGTGCCAGCAGCTTAGATACCGGGTACACCGGGGAGCTGTTTTTT.

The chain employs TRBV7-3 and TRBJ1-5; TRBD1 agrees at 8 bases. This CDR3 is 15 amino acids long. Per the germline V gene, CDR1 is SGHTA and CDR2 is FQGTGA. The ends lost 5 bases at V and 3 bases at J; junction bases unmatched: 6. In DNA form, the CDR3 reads TGTGCCAGCAGCACAGACAGGGGAGTCAATCAGCCCCAGCATTTT. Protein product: CASSTDRGVNQPQHF.

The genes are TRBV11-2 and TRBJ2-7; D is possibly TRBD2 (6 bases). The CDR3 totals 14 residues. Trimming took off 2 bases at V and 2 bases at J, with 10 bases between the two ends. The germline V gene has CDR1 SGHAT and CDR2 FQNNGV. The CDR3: CASSLLASAYEQYF. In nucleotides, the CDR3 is TGTGCCAGCAGCTTACTAGCGTCGGCCTACGAGCAGTACTTC.

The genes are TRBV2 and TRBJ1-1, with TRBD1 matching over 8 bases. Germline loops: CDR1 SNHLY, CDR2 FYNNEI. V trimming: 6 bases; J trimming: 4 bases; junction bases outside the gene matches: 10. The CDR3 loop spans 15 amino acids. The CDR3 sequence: CASREPDRGSTEAFF. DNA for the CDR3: TGTGCCAGCAGGGAACCCGACAGGGGATCCACTGAAGCTTTCTTT.

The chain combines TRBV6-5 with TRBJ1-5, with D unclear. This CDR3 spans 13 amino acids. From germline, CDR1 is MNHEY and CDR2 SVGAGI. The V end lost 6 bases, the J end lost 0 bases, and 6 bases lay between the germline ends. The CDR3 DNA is TGTGCCAGCAGCCGATATAGCAATCAGCCCCAGCATTTT. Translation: CASSRYSNQPQHF.

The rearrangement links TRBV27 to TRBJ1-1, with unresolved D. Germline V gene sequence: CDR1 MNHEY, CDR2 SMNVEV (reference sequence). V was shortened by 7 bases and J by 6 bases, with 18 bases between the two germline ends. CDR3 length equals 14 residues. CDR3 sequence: CASIRLNTIPEAFF. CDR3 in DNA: TGTGCCAGCATCAGACTAAACACGATTCCTGAAGCTTTCTTT.

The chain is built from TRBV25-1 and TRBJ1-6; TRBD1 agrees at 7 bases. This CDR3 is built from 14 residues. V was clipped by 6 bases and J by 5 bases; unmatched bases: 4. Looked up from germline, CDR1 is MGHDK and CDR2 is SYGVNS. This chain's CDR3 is CASSAGQNNSPLHF. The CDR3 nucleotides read TGTGCCAGCAGCGCGGGACAGAATAATTCACCCCTCCACTTT. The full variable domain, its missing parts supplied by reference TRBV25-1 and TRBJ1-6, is EADIYQTPRYLVIGTGKKITLECSQTMGHDKMYWYQQDPGMELHLIHYSYGVNSTEKGDLSSESTVSRIRTEHFPLTLESARPSHTSQYLCASSAGQNNSPLHFGNGTRLTVT.

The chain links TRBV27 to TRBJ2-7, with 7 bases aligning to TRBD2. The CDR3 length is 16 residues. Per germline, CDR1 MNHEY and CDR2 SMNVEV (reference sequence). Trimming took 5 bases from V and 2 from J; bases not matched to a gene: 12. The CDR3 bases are TGTGCCAGCAGTACAAAACTAGCGCAAGACCCCTACGAGCAGTACTTC. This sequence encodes CASSTKLAQDPYEQYF.